Shown below are 6 T cell receptor beta chains from a single sample sequenced in a study of T cells in Graves' hyperthyroidism and ophthalmopathy. TCR beta CDR3 sequences were amplified from RNA transcripts. TCR CDR3 underwent first-round RT-PCR with the HTBI primer set. TCRdb reprocessed the multiplex PCR reads with MiXCR, giving one entry per CDR3 protein. The table lists roughly 360,000 distinct CDR3 sequences, roughly 13% of them singletons. Sequenced sample: blood. These receptors came from a man younger than 45 with Graves' hyperthyroidism that later progressed to Graves' ophthalmopathy.

This clonotype came up many times. V usage is TRBV5-1 and J usage is TRBJ2-3, with 10 bases fitting TRBD2. Trimming at V came to 7 bases and at J to 4 bases, leaving 9 bases not matched to a gene. Germline V CDR1 and CDR2: SGHRS, YFSETQ. This CDR3 is built from 15 residues. The CDR3 is CASHKAGGPADTQYF. The CDR3 DNA is TGCGCCAGCCACAAAGCGGGGGGGCCCGCAGATACGCAGTATTTT.

This clonotype was detected many times. J is TRBJ2-6 and V is TRBV12-3 or TRBV12-4; tentatively, D is TRBD1 (5 bases). Between the trimmed V and J ends, which lost 5 bases and 0 bases, there was a span of 23 bases. This CDR3 region has 20 residues. CDR3 protein: CASSTNLLVTALSGANVLTF. The CDR3, as DNA: TGTGCCAGCAGTACCAATCTCCTCGTGACAGCCCTCTCTGGGGCCAACGTCCTGACTTTC.

The sample holds many counts of this clonotype. This sequence joins TRBV3-1 and TRBJ2-1; 10 bases are shared with TRBD2. Germline CDR1 LGHDT, CDR2 YNNKEL (reference sequence). This CDR3 is 14 amino acids long. J gave up 5 bases and V 6 bases, and 4 bases lay outside the gene matches. CDR3 loop: CASRLSGGDNEQFF. The CDR3 DNA reads TGTGCCAGCAGGCTAAGCGGGGGGGACAATGAGCAGTTCTTC.

This clonotype was seen ten or more times. The V gene is TRBV6-1, the J gene TRBJ2-5; 10 bases are a match to TRBD2. The CDR3 spans 15 residues. The germline gives CDR1 MNHNS, CDR2 SASEGT. The V gene end was trimmed by 2 bases and the J gene end by 2 bases; junction bases not matched to a gene: 2. The CDR3 here is CASSELAGAQETQYF. The CDR3 nucleotides are TGTGCCAGCAGTGAACTAGCGGGGGCGCAAGAGACCCAGTACTTC.

This clonotype was observed a few times. The chain combines TRBV7-6 with TRBJ2-1, with D possibly being TRBD2 (5 bases). The CDR3 contains 12 residues. Trimming pared 4 bases from V and 8 bases from J, leaving 9 bases between. Germline V gene data show CDR1 as SGHVS and CDR2 as FNYEAQ. The DNA for the CDR3 is TGTGCCAGCAGCTCTCTGGAGGATGAGCAGTTCTTC. Protein product: CASSSLEDEQFF.

This clonotype was counted ten times or more. V is TRBV12-3 or TRBV12-4 and J is TRBJ1-1; no definite D call. The CDR3 contains 11 residues. V was shortened by 7 bases and J by 10 bases, with 13 bases between the two germline ends. The CDR3 region has the DNA TGTGCCAGCACCCTTGGGCCCTTAGCTTTCTTT. It yields the protein CASTLGPLAFF.